The T cell receptor beta chain under discussion was sequenced for a study of CD8 T cells in ankylosing spondylitis. Study conclusions and caveats: Enrichment of disease-linked clones was reportedly significant in matched ankylosing spondylitis synovial fluid.

This clonotype was picked up a small number of times. No antigen is known for it. TCRdb called the 5' RACE reads again in MiXCR, with one record for every CDR3 protein. The sample records some 340,000 distinct CDR3 sequences, approximately 14% being singletons. Germline V gene data show CDR1 as LNHNV and CDR2 as YYDKDF (reference sequence). The V and J ends lost 0 bases and 3 bases respectively, with 14 bases between them. The CDR3 consists of 16 residues. The material sequenced was blood, either unsorted or a sorted T cell fraction (not recorded which). The clonotype comes from a male donor with ankylosing spondylitis or in good health (not recorded which). The V and J genes are TRBV15 and TRBJ1-1; D gene ambiguous. The CDR3 sequence: CATSREMRPVYTEAFF. CDR3 bases: TGTGCCACCAGCAGAGAAATGAGGCCTGTTTACACTGAAGCTTTCTTT. The variable domain in full, completed from reference TRBV15 and TRBJ1-1, reads DAMVIQNPRYQVTQFGKPVTLSCSQTLNHNVMYWYQQKSSQAPKLLFHYYDKDFNNEADTPDNFQSRRPNTSFCFLDIRSPGLGDTAMYLCATSREMRPVYTEAFFGQGTRLTVV.